The 18 T cell receptor beta chains reported below all come from one sample, sequenced in a study of cytomegalovirus exposure and HLA in healthy donors. This table comes from immunoSEQ multiplex PCR, and its TCRdb copy is limited to in-frame clones, with some not included. The sample has 200,000 to 250,000 clones; over 75% are singletons. Material: PBMCs. Receptors originate from a woman aged 18-30 years in good health and CMV-seropositive.

This chain connects TRBV5-5 to TRBJ2-7; D remains ambiguous. V was clipped by 2 bases and J by 4 bases, with 7 bases between them. Per the germline V gene, CDR1 is SGHKS and CDR2 is YYEKEE (reference sequence). This CDR3 has 12 amino acids. Here the CDR3 reads CASSLQHYEQYF. The CDR3 nucleotides are TGTGCCAGCAGCTTACAACATTACGAGCAGTACTTC. The full variable domain, completed using reference TRBV5-5 and TRBJ2-7, is DAGVTQSPTHLIKTRGQQVTLRCSPISGHKSVSWYQQVLGQGPQFIFQYYEKEERGRGNFPDRFSARQFPNYSSELNVNALLLGDSALYLCASSLQHYEQYFGPGTRLTVT.

This rearrangement joins TRBV28 to TRBJ1-3; D possibly corresponds to TRBD1 (5 bases). The germline gives CDR1 MDHEN, CDR2 SYDVKM. This CDR3 has 13 residues. V was cut by 5 bases and J by 7 bases, with 12 bases left in between. CDR3 DNA: TGTGCCAGCAGTCCCGGGGGTCACAACACCATATATTTT. It codes for CASSPGGHNTIYF.

The gene calls are TRBV6-5 and TRBJ2-7; maybe TRBD1 (5 bases). Germline assignment: CDR1 MNHEY and CDR2 SVGAGI. The CDR3 is made up of 11 amino acids. The ends were cut back, 4 bases at V and 6 bases at J, with 7 bases in the middle. This CDR3 reads CASSSGREQYF. CDR3 bases: TGTGCCAGCAGTTCAGGGCGCGAGCAGTACTTC.

The V and J genes are TRBV9 and TRBJ1-4; D may be TRBD1 (5 bases). Between the trimmed V and J ends, which lost 3 bases and 5 bases, there was a span of 11 bases. CDR3 length equals 14 residues. The V gene's germline CDR1 is SGDLS and CDR2 YYNGEE. The CDR3 spells CASSGGGVNEKLFF. CDR3 DNA: TGTGCCAGCAGCGGGGGAGGGGTAAATGAAAAACTGTTTTTT.

This chain joins TRBV10-3 and TRBJ1-2; D may be TRBD1 (5 bases). The CDR3 totals 13 residues. V lost 9 bases and J 4 bases, leaving 15 bases between the germline ends. The germline gives CDR1 ENHRY, CDR2 SYGVKD. DNA of the CDR3: TGTGCCATGGGGGAGGGGTACGGCTATGGCTACACCTTC. Translating it yields CAMGEGYGYGYTF.

CDR3 DNA: TGCGCCAGCAGCCAGGGACAGGGCGGGAATCAGCCCCAGCATTTT. Amino acid sequence: CASSQGQGGNQPQHF. The chain is built from TRBV4-1 and TRBJ1-5, with 9 bases lining up with TRBD1. The CDR3 covers 15 residues. The ends lost 3 bases at V and 4 bases at J; junction bases unmatched: 4. Looked up from germline, CDR1 is MGHRA and CDR2 is YSYEKL.

The CDR3 spells CASSAAETHNEQFF. DNA of the CDR3: TGTGCCAGTAGTGCAGCGGAGACCCACAATGAGCAGTTCTTC. The chain employs TRBV19 and TRBJ2-1; the D gene is possibly TRBD2 (5 bases). Trimming took off 5 bases at V and 5 bases at J, with 13 bases between the two ends. Germline V gene lookup returns CDR1 LNHDA and CDR2 SQIVND (reference sequence). There are 14 residues in the CDR3. Full variable domain (missing parts from reference TRBV19 and TRBJ2-1): DGGITQSPKYLFRKEGQNVTLSCEQNLNHDAMYWYRQDPGQGLRLIYYSQIVNDFQKGDIAEGYSVSREKKESFPLTVTSAQKNPTAFYLCASSAAETHNEQFFGPGTRLTVL.

The V call is TRBV7-9, the J call TRBJ2-6; 7 positions match TRBD1. V lost 6 bases to trimming and J lost 2 bases; unmatched junction nucleotides: 10. Germline lookup yields CDR1 SEHNR and CDR2 FQNEAQ (reference sequence). This CDR3 comprises 17 residues. This CDR3 reads CASRTGTVFPGANVLTF. DNA of the CDR3: TGTGCCAGCAGGACCGGGACAGTTTTCCCTGGGGCCAACGTCCTGACTTTC.

V and J are TRBV4-1 and TRBJ2-1; 9 bases agree with TRBD2. The trim removed 0 bases at V and 8 bases at J, leaving 11 bases unmatched. Germline CDR1 MGHRA, CDR2 YSYEKL. This CDR3 has 17 residues. The DNA for the CDR3 is TGCGCCAGCAGCCAAGAAGCGGGGTATAGCGGGAGTCATGAGCAGTTCTTC. Residues: CASSQEAGYSGSHEQFF.

J is TRBJ1-1 and V is TRBV5-1; 8 nucleotides line up with TRBD1. The germline gives CDR1 SGHRS, CDR2 YFSETQ. The V and J ends lost 5 bases and 3 bases, in that order; junction bases with no gene match: 9. This CDR3 region has 15 residues. CDR3: CASSLQGAVHTEAFF. The CDR3, as DNA: TGCGCCAGCAGTCTCCAGGGGGCAGTTCACACTGAAGCTTTCTTT.

CDR3 sequence reads: CASSSSGTGNTEAFF. The CDR3, as DNA: TGTGCCAGCAGCTCCAGCGGGACAGGGAACACTGAAGCTTTCTTT. The V gene is TRBV7-3, the J gene TRBJ1-1; 8 bases agree with TRBD1. This CDR3 comprises 15 residues. CDR1 is SGHTA and CDR2 is FQGTGA in the germline V gene. The junction had 5 bases not matched to a gene; V was cut back by 4 bases and J by 1 base. Using reference TRBV7-3 and TRBJ1-1 for the parts outside the CDR3, the full variable domain is GAGVSQTPSNKVTEKGKYVELRCDPISGHTALYWYRQSLGQGPEFLIYFQGTGAADDSGLPNDRFFAVRPEGSVSTLKIQRTERGDSAVYLCASSSSGTGNTEAFFGQGTRLTVV.

This rearrangement joins TRBV28 to TRBJ1-2; D gene uncertain. This CDR3 is 10 amino acids long. Between the trimmed V and J ends, which lost 7 bases and 8 bases, there was a span of 8 bases. CDR1 and CDR2 (germline): MDHEN, SYDVKM. In nucleotides, the CDR3 is TGTGCCAGCACGCGGGTGGGCTACACCTTC. Translating it yields CASTRVGYTF.

J is TRBJ1-2 and V is TRBV5-4, with TRBD1 as a possible D gene (5 bases). The germline gives CDR1 SGHNT, CDR2 YYREEE (reference sequence). CDR3 length: 12 residues. The V end lost 4 bases, the J end lost 9 bases, and 13 bases lay between the germline ends. CDR3 region: CASSRDLDRYTF. CDR3 DNA: TGTGCCAGCAGCCGGGACTTGGACCGCTACACCTTC. Drawing the rest from reference TRBV5-4 and TRBJ1-2, the complete variable domain is ETGVTQSPTHLIKTRGQQVTLRCSSQSGHNTVSWYQQALGQGPQFIFQYYREEENGRGNFPPRFSGLQFPNYSSELNVNALELDDSALYLCASSRDLDRYTFGSGTRLTVV.

This clone was counted once. The chain is built from TRBV29-1 and TRBJ2-7, with TRBD2 matching over 14 bases. The junction had 6 bases not matched to a gene; V was cut back by 5 bases and J by 6 bases. Germline-derived CDR1 and CDR2 are SQVTM and ANQGSEA. The CDR3 loop spans 14 amino acids. This chain's CDR3 is CSVPGLAGAGEQYF. CDR3 in DNA: TGCAGCGTTCCGGGACTAGCGGGAGCGGGCGAGCAGTACTTC.

A word on this clone: The same CDR3 also results from other DNA sequences found in this sample. The chain recombines TRBV27 with TRBJ2-3, with D hard to call. Deletions cut 5 bases from V and 0 bases from J, with 3 bases between. Germline assignment: CDR1 MNHEY and CDR2 SMNVEV (reference sequence). The CDR3 sequence is 12 residues long. CDR3 sequence (DNA): TGTGCCAGCAGTCCTAGCACAGATACGCAGTATTTT. This translates into CASSPSTDTQYF.

The V call is TRBV28, the J call TRBJ2-1, with 12 bases identical to TRBD2. CDR1 MDHEN and CDR2 SYDVKM come from the germline V gene. V lost 5 bases and J lost 12; bases outside the gene matches: 11. The CDR3 has 15 amino acids. The CDR3 region is CASSLLAGGPLWQFF. CDR3 coding DNA: TGTGCCAGCAGTCTTCTAGCGGGAGGGCCTTTATGGCAGTTCTTC.

V and J are TRBV30 and TRBJ1-5; 9 nucleotides line up with TRBD1. From germline, CDR1 is GTSNPN and CDR2 SVGIG (reference sequence). The CDR3 length is 14 residues. Trimming took 3 bases from V and 5 from J; bases not matched to a gene: 5. The CDR3, as DNA: TGTGCCTGGAGCAGGGGACAGGGCGATCAGCCCCAGCATTTT. Translation: CAWSRGQGDQPQHF.

The CDR3, as DNA: TGTGCCAGCAGTTACTCGTCTGGGACAAGACTTTACGAGCAGTACTTC. Translation gives CASSYSSGTRLYEQYF. The chain is built from TRBV6-5 and TRBJ2-7, with a possible D match to TRBD1 (6 bases). V shed 0 bases and J shed 4 bases, with 16 bases lying between them. This CDR3 has 16 amino acids. CDR1 MNHEY and CDR2 SVGAGI come from the germline V gene.